Sequencing of this T cell receptor (beta chain) was carried out in a study of blood T cell repertoires in COVID-19. In the authors' workflow: Amplification of reference gene primers was used by the study to estimate nucleated cell counts. Assay: immunoSEQ multiplex PCR; the TCRdb copy retains only in-frame clones and omits some. From that table come the V and J calls and clone size; the DNA was used to work out D and trimming. The sample carries about 61,000 clones, approximately 87% recorded once. With 0 bases clipped from V and 1 base from J, the junction kept 5 bases outside the gene matches. The CDR3 length is 17 residues. Germline CDR1 and CDR2: SGHNT and YYREEE (reference sequence).

The TCR sequence derives from a human donor in a cohort sampled during active COVID-19. The chain has TRBV5-4 and TRBJ2-5; TRBD2 matches 11 bases. Sequenced: peripheral blood. CDR3 protein: CASSLGLAGGSQETQYF. CDR3 DNA sequence: TGTGCCAGCAGCTTGGGGCTAGCGGGAGGTTCCCAAGAGACCCAGTACTTC.